Listed here is a single T cell receptor beta chain. Which antigen it targets is not known. Base qualities were left out, and no much larger clone turns up one base away. The data belong to a study of shared clonotypes between healthy human individuals (dated by TCRdb to the early 2020s). As for the study more broadly: The cohort included three men and a couple of women between 18 and 49 years of age. For each donor, three plates each were used for CD4 naive and CD4 memory, two plates were used for CD8 naive, and one plate was used for CD8 memory. Blood TCR repertoires of about five healthy adults were deeply sequenced to estimate repertoire size and the extent of clonotype sharing between individuals. To increase sequencing depth and limit assay-specific biases, different laboratories used diverse techniques to prepare libraries and sequence TCR repertoires. Leukapheresis yielded between about 0.85 and 10 billion PBMCs per donor.

The paper's findings and limits, for the study overall: Rarefaction of sorted-subset datasets indicated incomplete sequencing despite the large sequencing depth. Across a few donors, 5% to 6% of naive CD4, more than 3% of naive CD8, roughly 2.3% of memory CD4, and 0.4% of memory CD8 clonotypes were shared. Naive subsets generally had larger estimated clonotype richness than memory subsets. Sampling was limited to blood, and TCR repertoires in tissue likely differ from TCR repertoires in blood. Higher generation probabilities were observed for clonotypes shared by all four sorted-subset donors than for non-shared clonotypes. The genetic and exposure-history diversity represented was limited by the small number of donors. Pairwise subsampling led to the expectation that sequencing depth would affect the degree of clonotype sharing among donors.

Using the deep immunoSEQ assay, multiplex PCR amplified TCR CDR3 regions from genomic DNA. Extracted genomic DNA from each cell subset was spread evenly across all wells of several immunoSEQ 96-well plates, with each plate serving as a replicate. For sorted subsets, 200 to 250 ng of genomic DNA, equivalent to around 30,000 T cell genomes, went into each replicate PCR. The purified libraries were quantified using a Qubit 3.0 fluorometer, sized with a Bioanalyzer 2100, and then quantified again using the KAPA Library Quantification kit. Each immunoSEQ 96-well plate was sequenced on its own single-read 150-cycle Illumina NextSeq 550 flow cell. The original methods were these. The immunoSEQ output contained only junctional sequences without quality scores, so filtering could not match that applied to full-length reads. To assign V/J genes and CDR3, sequences were annotated against IMGT germline references using PyIR, a Python wrapper for IgBLAST v1.9. Reads were filtered out if the reads had weak V/J assignments (E-value above 1e-6), no CDR3, stop codons, out-of-frame junctions, or ambiguous translated residues. V3J clonotypes were defined by identical inferred V gene, J gene, and CDR3 amino acid sequence. The percentage overlap between two repertoires was calculated by dividing the number of shared unique clonotypes by the size of the smaller repertoire. Richness of each repertoire was evaluated using RTK rarefaction, the Chao1 estimator, and Recon v2.1 estimates of unobserved clonotypes. Generation probabilities were computed with OLGA for all TCRbeta clonotypes obtained by the gDNA method from several donors. The table was pulled from immuneACCESS by TCRdb, which kept in-frame rearrangements only. Such tables lose some clones; where checked, under half of the loss comes from unresolved V genes, and the rest has no known cause. The V and J calls and the clone size are those of that table, but D and trimming were determined from the DNA. The table for this sample lists around 690,000 clones; 80% to 95% of them were counted only once. The leading ten clones occupy approximately 35% of the sample.

The donors were healthy, HIV-negative adults who had no recently reported acute infections or vaccinations. Every donor was a Caucasian adult living in Nashville, Tennessee, USA. CD8 memory samples consisted of magnetically selected CD45RO+ cells combined with CCR7-negative CD45RA+ effector memory (TemRA) cells. Blood was collected by leukapheresis, and PBMCs were isolated by Ficoll-Histopaque density gradient centrifugation and then cryopreserved in liquid nitrogen vapor phase. Analytical flow cytometry was used to check the purity and quantity of every magnetically sorted T cell population. From each sorted fraction, genomic DNA was isolated and quantified by UV absorbance on a Nanodrop 2000c. Sequences SGDLS (CDR1) and YYNGEE (CDR2) are obtained from the germline V gene. V is pared back by 1 base and J by 0 bases, with 5 bases lying between the germline termini. Inclusive of the bounding cysteine and phenylalanine, the CDR3 is 15 residues long. Only the CDR3 region is kept as DNA, spanning 45 bases read in frame from base 1.

The source material was memory CD8+ T cells from PBMCs. The cell subset or site tag for this specimen amounts to: CD45RO+ cells pooled with CCR7-negative TemRA cells. This TCR derives from a man younger than 30 in good health. Some clones in this sample may be carry-over from other donors' samples. Here the chain combines TRBV9 and TRBJ2-6, with the D gene uncertain. The CDR3 is CASSVHDSGANVLTF. The bases are TGTGCCAGCAGCGTACACGACTCTGGGGCCAACGTCCTGACTTTC. The entire variable domain, with the stretches around the CDR3 drawn from the reference TRBV9 and TRBJ2-6 proteins, is DSGVTQTPKHLITATGQRVTLRCSPRSGDLSVYWYQQSLDQGLQFLIQYYNGEERAKGNILERFSAQQFPDLHSELNLSSLELGDSALYFCASSVHDSGANVLTFGAGSRLTVL.